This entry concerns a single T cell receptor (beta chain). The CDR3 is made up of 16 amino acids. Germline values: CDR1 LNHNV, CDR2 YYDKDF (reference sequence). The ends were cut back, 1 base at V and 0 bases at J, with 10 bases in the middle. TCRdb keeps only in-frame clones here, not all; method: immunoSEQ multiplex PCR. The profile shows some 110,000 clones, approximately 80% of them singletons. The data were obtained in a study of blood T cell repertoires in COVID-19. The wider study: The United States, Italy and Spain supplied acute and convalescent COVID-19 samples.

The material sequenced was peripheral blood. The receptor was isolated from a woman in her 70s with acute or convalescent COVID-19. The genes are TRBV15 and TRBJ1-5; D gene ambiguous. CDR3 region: CATSRVWSYSNQPQHF. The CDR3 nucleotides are TGTGCCACCAGCAGAGTGTGGAGTTATAGCAATCAGCCCCAGCATTTT.